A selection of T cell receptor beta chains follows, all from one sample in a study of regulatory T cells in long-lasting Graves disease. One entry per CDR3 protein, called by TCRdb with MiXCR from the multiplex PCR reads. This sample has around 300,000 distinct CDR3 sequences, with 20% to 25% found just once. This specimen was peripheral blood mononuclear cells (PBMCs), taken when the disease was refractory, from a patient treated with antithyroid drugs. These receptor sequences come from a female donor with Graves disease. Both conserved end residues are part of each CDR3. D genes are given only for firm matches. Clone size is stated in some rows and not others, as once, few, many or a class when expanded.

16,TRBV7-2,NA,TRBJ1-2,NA,CASSLGLRGVGVGYTF,TGTGCCAGCAGCTTAGGGCTACGGGGGGTCGGTGTCGGCTACACCTTC
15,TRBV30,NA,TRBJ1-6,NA,CAWKVVSGLNSPPHF,TGTGCCTGGAAAGTAGTCAGCGGTCTAAATTCACCCCCCCACTTT
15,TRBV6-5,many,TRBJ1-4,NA,CASSYSRHSNEKLFF,TGTGCCAGCAGTTACTCGAGACACAGTAATGAAAAACTGTTTTTT
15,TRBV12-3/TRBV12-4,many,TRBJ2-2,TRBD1,CASSFRTGGTGELFF,TGTGCCAGCAGTTTTAGGACAGGTGGGACCGGGGAGCTGTTTTTT
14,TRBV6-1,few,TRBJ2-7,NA,CASSRSEYLSEQYF,TGTGCCAGCAGTCGATCAGAATATCTCTCCGAGCAGTACTTC
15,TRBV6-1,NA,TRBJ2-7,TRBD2,CASRSKRELPYEQYF,TGTGCCAGCAGGAGTAAGCGGGAGTTACCCTACGAGCAGTACTTC
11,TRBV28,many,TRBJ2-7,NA,CASRLSYEQYF,TGTGCCAGCAGACTCTCCTACGAGCAGTACTTC
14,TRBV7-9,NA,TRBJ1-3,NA,CASSFGGIGNTIYF,TGTGCCAGCAGCTTTGGGGGTATTGGAAACACCATATATTTT
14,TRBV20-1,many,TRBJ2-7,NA,CSARPGPTDGEQYF,TGCAGTGCTAGGCCGGGACCCACCGACGGCGAGCAGTACTTC
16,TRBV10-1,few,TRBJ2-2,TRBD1,CASSESGTGRTGELFF,TGCGCCAGCAGTGAGTCCGGGACAGGGAGGACCGGGGAGCTGTTTTTT
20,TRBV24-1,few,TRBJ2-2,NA,CATSDFPGRDSYSNTGELFF,TGTGCCACCAGTGATTTTCCAGGGCGCGATAGCTACTCGAACACCGGGGAGCTGTTTTTT
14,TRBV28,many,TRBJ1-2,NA,CASSFWRGVYGYTF,TGTGCCAGCAGTTTCTGGAGAGGGGTCTATGGCTACACCTTC
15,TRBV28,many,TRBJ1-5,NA,CASSSPTGYNQPQHF,TGTGCCAGCAGTTCGCCTACAGGGTACAATCAGCCCCAGCATTTT
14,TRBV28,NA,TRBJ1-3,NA,CASSFAEAGNTIYF,TGTGCCAGCAGTTTCGCGGAGGCTGGAAACACCATATATTTT
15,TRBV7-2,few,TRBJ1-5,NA,CASSLAGLANQPQHF,TGTGCCAGCAGCTTAGCGGGGTTGGCGAATCAGCCCCAGCATTTT
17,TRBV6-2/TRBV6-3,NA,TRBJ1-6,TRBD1,CASSYGLVGTESSPLHF,TGTGCCAGCAGTTACGGGTTGGTCGGGACAGAGTCTTCACCCCTCCACTTT